The clone carrying this T cell receptor (beta chain) came up many times. Its antigen is still unknown. The sample is drawn from a study of human T cells and chemical hapten exposure. Via MiXCR, TCRdb re-called the RACE reads, giving one row per CDR3 protein. The sample holds approximately 90,000 distinct CDR3 sequences; about 11% are singletons and the top ten take less than 2.5%. Between the trimmed V and J ends, which lost 5 bases and 5 bases, there was a span of 16 bases. The CDR3 is 15 amino acids. Time point in this sample: patch test 1, 2 weeks after DPC sensitization. Documented treatment: therapeutic diphenylcyclopropenone sensitization with weekly scalp DPC. Study-wide results and caveats: Expanded TCR counts at PT1 were positively correlated with the patch test score.

This chain links TRBV12-3 or TRBV12-4 with TRBJ1-5, with D maybe TRBD1 (5 bases). The specimen was whole blood, collected in connection with sensitization to the hapten diphenylcyclopropenone (DPC). This TCR was recovered from a middle-aged man with alopecia areata. Some clones in this sample may be carry-over from other donors' samples. This chain's CDR3 is CASSEGDGFYQPQHF. The CDR3 DNA reads as TGTGCCAGCAGTGAAGGGGATGGATTTTATCAGCCCCAGCATTTT.